The 7 T cell receptor beta chains listed next were all sequenced from one sample in a study of technical replicates of blood from a few donors. Data came from immunoSEQ multiplex PCR; TCRdb stores just in-frame clones and leaves some out. The sample records under 90,000 clones, 95% to 97% being singletons. The specimen was T cells isolated from PBMCs. These receptors originate from a human donor in good health.

This CDR3 is CASSQGTIAGYTF. The CDR3 bases are TGTGCCAGCAGCCAAGGTACGATAGCTGGCTACACCTTC. The chain links TRBV14 to TRBJ1-2; the D is unclear. The V gene's germline CDR1 is SGHDN and CDR2 FVKESK. Trimming shortened V by 1 base and J by 7 bases, and 10 bases separated the two germline ends. The CDR3 is 13 amino acids.

The chain is built from TRBV5-1 and TRBJ2-1; 8 bases match TRBD1. Germline V gene data show CDR1 as SGHRS and CDR2 as YFSETQ. V shed 3 bases, J shed 8 bases, and the junction held 10 bases outside the gene matches. This CDR3 is 15 amino acids long. The CDR3 spells CASSYGTGVLDEQFF. The CDR3 coding sequence is TGCGCCAGCAGCTATGGGACAGGTGTGTTGGATGAGCAGTTCTTC.

This CDR3 is CASTLPPGRGTGELFF. The DNA for the CDR3 is TGTGCCAGCACCCTTCCCCCCGGGCGGGGCACCGGGGAGCTGTTTTTT. The chain uses TRBV6-6 and TRBJ2-2, with D tentatively TRBD2 (6 bases). CDR1 and CDR2 (germline): MNHNY, SVGAGI (reference sequence). V dropped 7 bases and J dropped 4 bases, with 19 bases sitting between them. The CDR3 loop spans 16 amino acids.

This sequence joins TRBV6-5 and TRBJ2-5; 8 bases fit TRBD2. Germline trimming cut 2 bases from V and 4 bases from J; bases unmatched to any gene: 6. The CDR3 totals 15 residues. Germline CDR1 is MNHEY and CDR2 is SVGAGI. The CDR3, as DNA: TGTGCCAGCAGTTACGGCGGGAGGTTGATAGAGACCCAGTACTTC. Translated: CASSYGGRLIETQYF.

This chain connects TRBV5-5 to TRBJ2-3; D remains unclear. V shed 0 bases and J shed 1 base, with 15 bases lying between them. Germline V lookup: CDR1 SGHKS, CDR2 YYEKEE (reference sequence). CDR3 size: 17 residues. This chain's CDR3 is CASSLAIPGMGTDTQYF. The CDR3 bases are TGTGCCAGCAGCTTGGCCATCCCAGGTATGGGCACAGATACGCAGTATTTT.

The V call is TRBV4-1, the J call TRBJ2-5; 8 nucleotides agree with TRBD1. This CDR3 has 15 amino acids. The J segment lost 1 base and the V segment lost 1 base, leaving 2 bases of the junction unmatched. Germline V lookup: CDR1 MGHRA, CDR2 YSYEKL. CDR3 sequence: CASSQGQGIQETQYF. DNA of the CDR3: TGCGCCAGCAGCCAAGGACAGGGGATCCAAGAGACCCAGTACTTC.

V usage is TRBV27 and J usage is TRBJ1-2, with TRBD1 as a possible D gene (6 bases). The CDR3 consists of 13 residues. Germline V gene sequence: CDR1 MNHEY, CDR2 SMNVEV (reference sequence). The ends were cut back, 6 bases at V and 4 bases at J, with 12 bases in the middle. CDR3 in amino acids: CASSLGALYGYTF. The CDR3 DNA follows: TGTGCCAGCAGCCTGGGGGCTCTCTATGGCTACACCTTC.